This T cell receptor beta chain was observed in a study of blood T cell repertoires in COVID-19. The overall study: Material from acute and convalescent COVID-19 was sourced from the United States, Italy and Spain. Sample material is recorded as cDNA or gDNA derived from T cells, B-cell-depleted T cells, or PBMCs.

Original data processing: Amplification with reference gene primers provided the estimates of nucleated cell counts. Profiled with immunoSEQ multiplex PCR; TCRdb holds only in-frame clones, not every one. Clonal size and the V and J genes are those of that table, whereas D and trimming came from the DNA. The table lists approximately 200,000 clones, approximately 80% of them singletons. V gave up 0 bases and J gave up 6 bases, with 9 bases separating them. The CDR3 runs to 14 residues. Germline-derived CDR1 and CDR2 are SGDLS and YYNGEE. The sequenced material came from peripheral blood. This sequence originates from a woman aged 50 to 65 with acute or convalescent COVID-19. The J gene is TRBJ2-2, the V gene TRBV9; no definite D call. The CDR3 loop is CASSVGGRSGELFF. The CDR3 DNA follows: TGTGCCAGCAGCGTAGGCGGCCGCTCCGGGGAGCTGTTTTTT.